A selection of T cell receptor beta chains follows, all from one sample in a study of cytomegalovirus exposure and HLA in healthy donors. Libraries were prepared by immunoSEQ multiplex PCR; TCRdb keeps only in-frame clonotypes and omits some of them. Here the sample spans under 200,000 clones, approximately 79% being singletons. The sequenced sample consisted of PBMCs. The source of these receptors is a woman aged 40-49 years in good health and CMV-seronegative. The CDR3 runs from the conserved cysteine through the conserved F or W. Expanded clones get a size class; other rows say once, few or many, or leave the size out.

size	V	J	CDR3
once	TRBV30	TRBJ1-4	CAWSEAPTNEKLFF
.	TRBV19	TRBJ2-2	CASSIEGANTGELFF
few	TRBV4-3	TRBJ2-1	CASSQDGGGSYNEQFF
few	TRBV6-1	TRBJ1-2	CASSEVGGIGGYTF
once	TRBV18	TRBJ2-5	CASSTAGTGGMETQYF
few	TRBV5-1	TRBJ1-5	CASSFGYRDGDQPQHF
.	TRBV9	TRBJ2-7	CASSEGTSSYEQYF
.	TRBV6-1	TRBJ1-3	CASSEGRGGGNTIYF
few	TRBV5-1	TRBJ1-1	CASSLEQGNTEAFF
.	TRBV5-1	TRBJ1-4	CASSLQGGRGEKLFF
.	TRBV6-1	TRBJ1-3	CASSEGSPGNTIYF
.	TRBV9	TRBJ1-2	CASSPRFPGQANYGYTF
.	TRBV11-3	TRBJ1-1	CASSFPPAGLTEAFF
.	TRBV6-4	TRBJ2-1	CASSDKIAGGPDEQFF
.	TRBV5-1	TRBJ2-7	CASSLDPGIPNYEQYF
.	TRBV25-1	TRBJ1-1	CASSGTGGRNTEAFF
.	TRBV19	TRBJ1-1	CATRDTLLEGAFF
many	TRBV6-1	TRBJ1-1	CAQAGLWDTEAFF
.	TRBV19	TRBJ1-1	CASSPLGIRDRRVNAEAFF
.	TRBV5-4	TRBJ2-7	CASSLAAGGPYEQYF
.	TRBV6-1	TRBJ1-3	CASSEGWGRGSGNTIYF
.	TRBV27	TRBJ2-7	CASSEYSGHDLSNEQYF
few	TRBV6-5	TRBJ2-1	CASRRALSSYNEQFF
.	TRBV7-8	TRBJ2-3	CASSLVGGGFTDTQYF
.	TRBV27	TRBJ2-3	CASGPHRTGPTDTQYF
.	TRBV19	TRBJ2-7	CASRGLATTYEQYF
.	TRBV7-8	TRBJ2-7	CASSTRVIYEQYF
.	TRBV4-2	TRBJ2-1	CASSQDTGQGRYRIF
few	TRBV11-1	TRBJ2-7	CASSLVRGGEQYF
.	TRBV7-3	TRBJ1-5	CASSFTDNQPQHF
.	TRBV5-1	TRBJ2-1	CASSRSGGSYNEQFF
many	TRBV21-1	TRBJ1-1	CASSRPTQGRNTEAFF
.	TRBV5-1	TRBJ2-3	CASSLGQGGSLASTDTQYF
once	TRBV5-4	TRBJ2-1	CASSLAPSMVNEQFF